Below are 22 T cell receptor beta chains sequenced from a single sample in a study of identical twins. Using its own MiXCR run on the 5' RACE reads, TCRdb lists one record per CDR3 protein. The sample holds 200,000 or so distinct CDR3 sequences, 7.5% seen once. A further study also used this sample, focusing on yellow fever vaccine responses in identical twins.

Sequencing was carried out using memory (CD45RO+) T cells sorted from blood. These receptors were collected from a young woman in good health.

This rearrangement joins TRBV2 to TRBJ2-7; D ambiguous. The germline V gene encodes CDR1 SNHLY and CDR2 FYNNEI. The CDR3 runs to 13 residues. V was clipped by 4 bases and J by 3 bases, with 10 bases between them. The CDR3 DNA sequence: TGTGCCAGCAGTGGGCAGGACGGCTACGAGCAGTACTTC. Protein sequence: CASSGQDGYEQYF.

This clonotype was seen ten or more times. The chain has TRBV28 and TRBJ1-2; 12 bases agree with TRBD1. This CDR3 is built from 15 residues. Per germline, CDR1 MDHEN and CDR2 SYDVKM. The trim removed 7 bases at V and 4 bases at J, leaving 7 bases unmatched. CDR3 sequence: CASIGGTGGGYGYTF. In DNA form, the CDR3 reads TGTGCCAGCATTGGAGGGACAGGGGGCGGCTATGGCTACACCTTC.

This clonotype was seen many times. V is TRBV12-3 or TRBV12-4 and J is TRBJ2-1; 14 bases fit TRBD2. Trimming removed 5 bases from V and 4 bases from J; junction bases left unmatched: 4. The CDR3 extends over 16 amino acids. CDR3 coding DNA: TGTGCCAGCAGTCCCGGGACTAGCGGGAGTTACAATGAGCAGTTCTTC. As protein: CASSPGTSGSYNEQFF.

The chain joins TRBV7-9 to TRBJ2-1; perhaps TRBD1 as D (7 bases). CDR1 SEHNR and CDR2 FQNEAQ come from the germline V gene (reference sequence). Trimming took off 3 bases at V and 2 bases at J, with 11 bases between the two ends. This CDR3 region has 15 residues. The CDR3 bases are TGTGCCAGCAGCTTGGAGGGGGCCCCCTACAATGAGCAGTTCTTC. Amino acids: CASSLEGAPYNEQFF.

V usage is TRBV20-1 and J usage is TRBJ2-3; 9 bases agree with TRBD2. Germline V CDR1 and CDR2: DFQATT, SNEGSKA (reference sequence). CDR3 length: 14 residues. J was trimmed by 3 bases and V by 3 bases; bases with no gene match: 4. CDR3 loop: CSARDSGSTDTQYF. In DNA form, the CDR3 reads TGCAGTGCTAGGGATAGCGGGAGTACAGATACGCAGTATTTT.

This clonotype was found a few times. This chain joins TRBV5-1 and TRBJ2-2; TRBD2 matches at 11 bases. J was trimmed by 7 bases and V by 2 bases; bases with no gene match: 7. CDR1 and CDR2 from the germline V gene are SGHRS and YFSETQ. This CDR3 comprises 16 residues. CDR3 DNA: TGCGCCAGCAGCTTAACTAGCGGGAGAAGGGACGGGGAGCTGTTTTTT. Its protein is CASSLTSGRRDGELFF.

This clonotype was seen repeatedly, ten times or more. The chain links TRBV13 to TRBJ1-1, with a weak D call TRBD1 (5 bases). Per germline, CDR1 PRHDT and CDR2 FYEKMQ (reference sequence). This CDR3 region has 13 residues. With 5 bases removed from V and 7 bases from J, the gap between germline ends came to 14 bases. The CDR3 DNA sequence: TGTGCCAGCAGCCTTCAGGGAGGGGTTGAAGCTTTCTTT. It specifies CASSLQGGVEAFF.

This clonotype has a count of ten or more. The V and J genes are TRBV7-2 and TRBJ2-2, with 12 bases fitting TRBD2. The junction had 1 base not matched to a gene; V was cut back by 2 bases and J by 6 bases. The CDR3 runs 15 residues. The germline CDR1 and CDR2 sequences are SGHTA and FQGNSA. CDR3 sequence (DNA): TGTGCCAGCAGCTTAACTAGCGGGAGGTCCGGGGAGCTGTTTTTT. It is translated as CASSLTSGRSGELFF.

This clonotype was seen repeatedly, ten times or more. The CDR3 here is CASSLALRPGIHEKLFF. For the CDR3, the DNA is TGTGCCAGCAGCTTAGCGCTAAGACCAGGGATACATGAAAAACTGTTTTTT. The chain carries TRBV7-6 and TRBJ1-4; D may be TRBD1 (5 bases). There are 17 residues in the CDR3. Germline V gene data show CDR1 as SGHVS and CDR2 as FNYEAQ. V was trimmed by 0 bases and J by 6 bases, leaving 17 bases between them.

This clonotype has at least ten counts. The V gene is TRBV24-1, the J gene TRBJ2-3, with no clear D. There are 12 residues in the CDR3. Germline V gene lookup returns CDR1 KGHDR and CDR2 SFDVKD. V gave up 10 bases and J gave up 0 bases, with 7 bases separating them. The CDR3 nucleotides read TGTGCCACTGCCCAGAGCACAGATACGCAGTATTTT. Amino acid sequence: CATAQSTDTQYF.

This clonotype was observed a few times. The chain employs TRBV7-9 and TRBJ1-6; D ambiguous. Trimming took 6 bases from V and 7 from J, leaving 13 bases between them. Germline lookup yields CDR1 SEHNR and CDR2 FQNEAQ (reference sequence). This CDR3 comprises 14 residues. CDR3 sequence reads: CASRGSGSNSPLHF. The CDR3 DNA reads TGTGCCAGCAGGGGTTCGGGTTCGAATTCACCCCTCCACTTT.

There are many counts of this clonotype. CDR3 nucleotide sequence: TGTGCCAGCACCGCCGGGACAGGGAAATACAATGAGCAGTTCTTC. The encoded protein is CASTAGTGKYNEQFF. The chain uses TRBV9 and TRBJ2-1, with TRBD1 identical over 9 bases. J was trimmed by 4 bases and V by 6 bases; bases with no gene match: 8. Germline V gene lookup returns CDR1 SGDLS and CDR2 YYNGEE. This CDR3 spans 15 amino acids.

CDR3 nucleotides: TGTGCCTGGACTAGACCGGGACTAGCAAACAATGAGCAGTTCTTC. As protein: CAWTRPGLANNEQFF. The chain carries TRBV30 and TRBJ2-1; 9 nucleotides agree with TRBD2. The CDR3 is made up of 15 amino acids. V trimming: 4 bases; J trimming: 5 bases; junction bases outside the gene matches: 9. Germline assignment: CDR1 GTSNPN and CDR2 SVGIG (reference sequence).

Only a few counts were recorded for this clonotype. A clone one base away is much larger, so this may be a read error. The chain uses TRBV6-5 and TRBJ2-5; possible D gene TRBD1, 5 bases. This CDR3 region has 12 residues. Germline values: CDR1 MNHEY, CDR2 SVGAGI. V lost 6 bases and J lost 0, with 5 bases in between. CDR3 in amino acids: CASRQDQETQYF. As DNA, the CDR3 is TGTGCCAGCAGACAGGACCAAGAGACCCAGTACTTC.

This clonotype was found many times. CDR3 nucleotides: TGTGCCAGCAGCACGTTTCGTGGGGGTGTAGGCACCGGGGAGCTGTTTTTT. Its protein is CASSTFRGGVGTGELFF. This chain uses TRBV11-2 with TRBJ2-2, with D perhaps matching TRBD1 or TRBD2 (5 bases each). The CDR3 is 17 amino acids. CDR1 and CDR2 from the germline V gene are SGHAT and FQNNGV. With 5 bases removed from V and 4 bases from J, the gap between germline ends came to 20 bases.

This clonotype was picked up many times. V and J are TRBV5-1 and TRBJ1-1, with D possibly TRBD1 on 5 matching bases. Trimming pared 1 base from V and 1 base from J, leaving 14 bases between. The CDR3 runs 16 residues. CDR1 and CDR2 (germline): SGHRS, YFSETQ. CDR3 loop: CASSLRGAYSNTEAFF. Written as DNA, the CDR3 is TGCGCCAGCAGCTTGCGGGGCGCGTACTCGAACACTGAAGCTTTCTTT. The full variable domain, in which reference TRBV5-1 and TRBJ1-1 provide the parts outside the CDR3, is KAGVTQTPRYLIKTRGQQVTLSCSPISGHRSVSWYQQTPGQGLQFLFEYFSETQRNKGNFPGRFSGRQFSNSRSEMNVSTLELGDSALYLCASSLRGAYSNTEAFFGQGTRLTVV.

The genes are TRBV28 and TRBJ1-4; TRBD1 might be the D (5 bases). CDR1 MDHEN and CDR2 SYDVKM come from the germline V gene. This CDR3 has 12 amino acids. The V end lost 10 bases, the J end lost 10 bases, and 16 bases lay between the germline ends. DNA for the CDR3: TGTGCCATCGGACCCAGGGAGGGAAAACTGTTTTTT. Translation gives CAIGPREGKLFF.

This clonotype was seen at least ten times. This chain uses TRBV15 with TRBJ2-5; D may be TRBD1 or TRBD2 (5 bases each). The CDR3 is 15 amino acids. Germline assignment: CDR1 LNHNV and CDR2 YYDKDF (reference sequence). Trimming removed 1 base at V and 3 bases at J, with 12 bases between. CDR3 region: CATSRVGRGEETQYF. The CDR3 DNA sequence: TGTGCCACCAGCAGAGTAGGAAGGGGAGAAGAGACCCAGTACTTC. The entire variable domain, with the rest obtained from reference TRBV15 and TRBJ2-5, is as follows: DAMVIQNPRYQVTQFGKPVTLSCSQTLNHNVMYWYQQKSSQAPKLLFHYYDKDFNNEADTPDNFQSRRPNTSFCFLDIRSPGLGDTAMYLCATSRVGRGEETQYFGPGTRLLVL.

This chain uses TRBV11-3 with TRBJ2-3, with D perhaps TRBD2 (5 bases). Germline-derived CDR1 and CDR2 are SGHNT and YENEEA. Trimming cost V 1 base and J 2 bases, with 10 bases left between them. The CDR3 loop spans 15 amino acids. The CDR3: CASSLGSRDTDTQYF. The CDR3, as DNA: TGTGCCAGCAGCTTAGGTAGCCGGGACACAGATACGCAGTATTTT.

The rearrangement joins TRBV5-1 to TRBJ2-3; 7 bases are shared with TRBD2. The J segment lost 6 bases and the V segment lost 6 bases, leaving 10 bases of the junction unmatched. The CDR3 is 14 amino acids. CDR1 is SGHRS, CDR2 YFSETQ, per germline. CDR3 protein: CASTHSGGGDTQYF. The DNA of the CDR3 is TGCGCCAGCACCCACTCGGGGGGAGGGGATACGCAGTATTTT.

The chain employs TRBV6-1 and TRBJ2-7; 8 nucleotides line up with TRBD2. Germline V lookup: CDR1 MNHNS, CDR2 SASEGT. V shed 7 bases, J shed 1 base, and the junction held 9 bases outside the gene matches. The CDR3 is 15 residues long. The DNA of the CDR3 is TGTGCCAGCACTCCGGGACTAGTTCCTTCCTACGAGCAGTACTTC. Translation gives CASTPGLVPSYEQYF.

Written as DNA, the CDR3 is TGTGCCAGCAAAAACCCCGGGGAGCTGTTTTTT. Its protein is CASKNPGELFF. V usage is TRBV6-2 or TRBV6-3 and J usage is TRBJ2-2; unclear D gene. This CDR3 contains 11 residues. Trimming left V 7 bases short and J 6 bases short, with 6 bases between. Germline-derived CDR1 and CDR2 are MNHEY and SVGEGT.